This T cell receptor (beta chain) is drawn from a study of vaccination effects on CD4 cells after COVID-19. Study-wide findings and caveats: Long after vaccination, the clones induced by infection and by vaccine shrank markedly in size.

Isolating CD4+ T cells followed more than 9 days of culture. In germline, CDR1 is SNHLY, CDR2 FYNNEI. V was pared by 9 bases and J by 0 bases, with 12 bases between. This CDR3 is built from 15 residues. In the case of this clone: The antigen is not known.

TCRdb's table, derived via immunoSEQ multiplex PCR, lists solely in-frame clones and lacks some. This table holds tens of thousands of clones, approximately 74% found once. The chain is built from TRBV2 and TRBJ1-6; D is unresolved. The receptor comes from a human donor who had a prior SARS-CoV-2 infection. Source: CD4+ T cells from PBMCs cultured without peptide, taken before COVID-19 vaccination. The CDR3 DNA follows: TGTGCCAGTGTAGGCCGAAGCTCCTATAATTCACCCCTCCACTTT. It specifies CASVGRSSYNSPLHF. The variable domain in full, completed from reference TRBV2 and TRBJ1-6, reads EPEVTQTPSHQVTQMGQEVILRCVPISNHLYFYWYRQILGQKVEFLVSFYNNEISEKSEIFDDQFSVERPDGSNFTLKIRSTKLEDSAMYFCASVGRSSYNSPLHFGNGTRLTVT.